This T cell receptor beta chain is drawn from a study of cytomegalovirus exposure and HLA in healthy donors. The overall study: The same platform used for the 600 to 750 first-cohort repertoires was also used for the 95 to 150 validation repertoires, as a later analysis reported.

The CDR3 covers 15 residues. From germline, CDR1 is SNHLY and CDR2 FYNNEI. V was shortened by 5 bases and J by 5 bases, with 18 bases between the two germline ends. Study-wide results and limits: The authors enumerated under 200 TCR beta chains as linked to cytomegalovirus. Later, an analysis found that TCR clusters from the first cohort tended to co-occur in the roughly 130 validation repertoires. Rarity marked most TCR sequences, yet some public TCRs occurred in many donors.

This clone was counted once. Its antigen is undetermined. The protocol was immunoSEQ multiplex PCR, while the TCRdb copy is restricted to in-frame clones and leaves out a portion. The data contain some 78,000 clones, 90% to 96% of them singletons. The gene calls are TRBV2 and TRBJ2-5; possibly TRBD2 for D (6 bases). Material: PBMCs. The clonotype was recovered from a man in his late teens or twenties in good health and CMV-seropositive. The CDR3 sequence: CASSPRSGGGETQYF. As DNA, the CDR3 is TGTGCCAGCAGTCCCAGATCAGGAGGAGGGGAGACCCAGTACTTC.